This T cell receptor (beta chain) was captured in a study of neoadjuvant anti-PD-1 for oral cavity cancer. Concerning this clone: No antigen is known for it.

With 0 bases removed from V and 0 bases from J, the gap between germline ends came to 6 bases. The germline V gene has CDR1 MNHNY and CDR2 SVGAGI (reference sequence). The CDR3 runs to 15 residues. Overall study results and limits: Greater tumor shrinkage accompanied bigger post-treatment sizes of preexisting clones.

Here immunoSEQ multiplex PCR was the method, and the copy in TCRdb shows in-frame clones only, minus some. Of roughly 12,000 clones in the sample, about 60% were seen once. Sequenced material: tumor tissue, taken before nivolumab (anti-PD-1) treatment. This chain uses TRBV6-6 with TRBJ1-3; D unclear. The source of this sequence is a person aged 35 to 85 with oral cavity squamous cell carcinoma. The CDR3 spells CASSYSTNSGNTIYF. The CDR3 DNA is TGTGCCAGCAGTTACTCGACAAACTCTGGAAACACCATATATTTT.